This TCR beta chain derives from a study of neurological immune-mediated disorders (dated by TCRdb to the late 2010s). At the level of the whole study: Among the 35 or so multiple sclerosis patients, relapsing-remitting MS was present in approximately 31 and secondary progressive MS was present in 3. Peripheral blood TCR-beta repertoires from HTLV-I-associated myelopathy (HAM/TSP) patients, multiple sclerosis patients and healthy controls were compared by UMI-based sequencing. The 90 to 110 TCR-beta libraries included longitudinal samples, technical triplicates and paired sorted CD4+ and CD8+ T-cell subsets alongside PBMC samples. The cohort included roughly 71 subjects: some 14 with HAM/TSP, about 34 with multiple sclerosis, and around 20 healthy controls. The research as a whole found: Repertoires from 18 of 34 MS patients were grouped by phylogenetic analysis into a cluster of related CDR3 sequences, suggesting a possible repertoire-level signature. Expanded clones from different subjects shared no identical CDR3 amino acid sequences, which suggests that TCR-beta repertoires were private in all groups. The highest TCR clonal expansion was observed in HAM/TSP patients, whereas the lowest was observed in MS patients, even when compared with healthy controls. No association of the MS cluster with clinical or MRI features was observed, and the need for larger cohorts was stated by the authors.

V is clipped by 2 bases and J by 2 bases, and the sequence between their germline boundaries is 11 bases long. Per the germline V gene, SGHRS is the CDR1 and YFSETQ is the CDR2. The CDR3 starts with the cysteine, ends with the phenylalanine, and has 15 residues. Of the read, only the CDR3 DNA is kept; its 45 bases are in frame from base 1. For unsorted PBMC libraries, 2 million PBMCs were used after storage in RNAlater at -80 degrees C until RNA extraction. The multiple sclerosis patients were enrolled in a US clinical protocol that used magnetic resonance imaging to evaluate disease progression. Peripheral blood was subjected to Ficoll-Hypaque density gradient centrifugation to isolate PBMCs, which were then cryopreserved in liquid nitrogen. In this sample, this clonotype turned up many times. This receptor's antigen is unknown. No much larger clonotype is one base removed from it; base qualities were not supplied.

To synthesize cDNA, template-switch 5'RACE was performed with a primer carrying a 10-nucleotide random unique molecular identifier so that each TCR transcript was tagged. Over 180 million TCR-beta sequences, covering 15-18 subjects, were produced in each sequencing run. Total RNA was extracted with the RNeasy kit. Using the KAPA Real-time Library Amplification kit, TCR-beta VDJ regions were amplified with primers for the TCR constant region and the 5'RACE anchor. Sample indexes and Illumina adaptors were added in a first PCR, and a second PCR then increased library yield. The roughly 650 bp TCR product was size-selected on a 2% E-gel SizeSelection system after Ampure bead purification. Before pooling, libraries had their quality checked on a Bioanalyzer, their concentration measured with Qubit, and their quantity determined with the Kapa Library Quantification kit. An Illumina HiSeq 2500 was used to sequence the libraries paired-end at 2 x 150 bp. To increase sequence diversity, about 25-31% phiX was spiked into each library pool. The original methods were these. The UMI-based MiGEC pipeline processed quality-filtered reads and removed over 90% of raw TCR sequences during error correction. IMGT germline references were used for alignment of VDJ genes, and clonotypes were defined by a unique CDR3 amino acid sequence together with V-J genes. VDJtools evaluated clonal expansion, Shannon diversity and CDR3 relatedness (CalcPairwiseDistances, ClusterSamples); CLCbio workbench built phylogenetic trees. A clone was classed as expanded if it had 8 or more unique UMIs, a cutoff based on coefficient-of-variation modelling across technical triplicates. TCRdb trimmed public reads at Q25 via fastp, called clones via MiXCR and kept in-frame beta chains. Every distinct CDR3 protein forms one entry, paired with its most common genes and DNA. For this entry, the V and J calls and clone size follow TCRdb and not the study's own pipeline. Counted in this sample were 85,000 to 100,000 distinct CDR3 sequences; 3.5% to 4% of them appeared once. The top ten hold around 6% of the sample.

The sequence links TRBV5-1 to TRBJ2-1; the D gene is perhaps TRBD1, from 5 matching bases. The receptor comes from a woman younger than 35 with multiple sclerosis. The sample consisted of PBMCs. Read as DNA, the sequence is TGCGCCAGCAGCTTAGGGGTTTCCCCCTACAATGAGCAGTTCTTC. This encodes CASSLGVSPYNEQFF.